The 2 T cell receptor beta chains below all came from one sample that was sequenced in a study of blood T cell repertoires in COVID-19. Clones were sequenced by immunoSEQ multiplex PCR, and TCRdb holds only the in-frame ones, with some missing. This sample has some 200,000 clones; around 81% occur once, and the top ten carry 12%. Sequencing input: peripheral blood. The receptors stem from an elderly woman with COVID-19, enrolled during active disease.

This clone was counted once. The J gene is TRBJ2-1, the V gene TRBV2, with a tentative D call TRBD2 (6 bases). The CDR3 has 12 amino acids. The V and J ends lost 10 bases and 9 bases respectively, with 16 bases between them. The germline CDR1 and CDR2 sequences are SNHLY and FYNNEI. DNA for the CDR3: TGTGCCACCTTGACAGCGGAGGGTGAGCAGTTCTTC. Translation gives CATLTAEGEQFF.

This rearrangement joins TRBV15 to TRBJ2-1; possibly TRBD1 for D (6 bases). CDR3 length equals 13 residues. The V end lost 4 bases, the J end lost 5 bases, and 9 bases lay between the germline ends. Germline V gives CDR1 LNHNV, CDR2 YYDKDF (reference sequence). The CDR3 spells CATSTWDNNEQFF. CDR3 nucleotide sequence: TGTGCCACCAGCACTTGGGACAACAATGAGCAGTTCTTC. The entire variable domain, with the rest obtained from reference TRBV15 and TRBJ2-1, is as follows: DAMVIQNPRYQVTQFGKPVTLSCSQTLNHNVMYWYQQKSSQAPKLLFHYYDKDFNNEADTPDNFQSRRPNTSFCFLDIRSPGLGDTAMYLCATSTWDNNEQFFGPGTRLTVL.